This is a list of T cell receptor beta chains from one sample in a study of cytomegalovirus exposure and HLA in healthy donors. Measured with immunoSEQ multiplex PCR; TCRdb has only the in-frame clones, and not every one. This sample has around 50,000 clones, with roughly 80% found just once. Specimen: PBMCs. These TCRs come from a man aged 35-49 years in good health and CMV-seronegative. Both conserved end residues are part of each CDR3. The D gene is left open where the match is weak. Size is omitted from some rows. Given values are once, few, many or a class for expanded clones.

j_gene | abundance | d_gene | v_gene | CDR3aa | CDR3nt
TRBJ2-2 | . | TRBD2 | TRBV5-4 | CASSLAGGAGGELFF | TGTGCCAGCAGCTTAGCGGGGGGGGCCGGCGGGGAGCTGTTTTTT
TRBJ1-5 | . | TRBD1 | TRBV6-5 | CASRRGQGVNQPQHF | TGTGCCAGCAGGCGCGGGCAGGGGGTGAATCAGCCCCAGCATTTT
TRBJ1-2 | . | . | TRBV4-2 | CASSQDIAGSDYGYTF | TGTGCCAGCAGCCAAGATATAGCGGGGAGTGACTATGGCTACACCTTC
TRBJ2-7 | . | . | TRBV19 | CASSIKVTAIYEQYF | TGTGCCAGTAGTATTAAGGTGACAGCGATATACGAGCAGTACTTC
TRBJ1-1 | . | . | TRBV19 | CASKRGANTEAFF | TGTGCCAGTAAACGGGGGGCGAACACTGAAGCTTTCTTT
TRBJ1-3 | . | TRBD1 | TRBV10-2 | CASSERPGQGNRNTIYF | TGCGCCAGCAGTGAACGTCCTGGACAGGGAAATAGAAACACCATATATTTT
TRBJ1-6 | . | . | TRBV7-2 | CASSLSATGWSDYSPLHF | TGTGCCAGCAGCTTATCGGCCACAGGGTGGTCCGATTATTCACCCCTCCACTTT
TRBJ1-1 | few | . | TRBV5-6 | CASSLGRGAGVTEAFF | TGTGCCAGCAGCTTGGGTAGGGGCGCGGGGGTCACTGAAGCTTTCTTT
TRBJ1-6 | . | . | TRBV2 | CASSSGRSPLHF | TGTGCCAGCAGTTCTGGGAGGTCACCCCTCCACTTT
TRBJ2-1 | . | TRBD2 | TRBV9 | CASSAGGLAVYNEQFF | TGTGCCAGCAGCGCCGGAGGACTAGCGGTCTACAATGAGCAGTTCTTC
TRBJ2-2 | . | . | TRBV19 | CASTGNTGELFF | TGTGCCAGTACAGGGAACACCGGGGAGCTGTTTTTT
TRBJ2-5 | . | TRBD2 | TRBV4-2 | CASSQDRAGGIQETQYF | TGTGCCAGCAGCCAAGATCGCGCGGGGGGCATCCAAGAGACCCAGTACTTC
TRBJ1-2 | . | . | TRBV27 | CASSSQTRGGDYGYTF | TGTGCCAGCAGTTCCCAGACCCGTGGGGGGGACTATGGCTACACCTTC
TRBJ2-2 | . | TRBD2 | TRBV9 | CASSIGLAGGQPGELFF | TGTGCCAGCAGCATCGGACTAGCGGGGGGGCAACCCGGGGAGCTGTTTTTT
TRBJ2-1 | . | . | TRBV5-6 | CASSLGRTEQFF | TGTGCCAGCAGCTTGGGTCGGACAGAGCAGTTCTTC
TRBJ2-2 | . | . | TRBV11-1 | CASSSTPGTGELFF | TGTGCCAGCAGCTCCACCCCGGGGACCGGGGAGCTGTTTTTT
TRBJ1-2 | . | . | TRBV4-1 | CASSQDTHGANYGYTF | TGCGCCAGCAGCCAAGATACACACGGAGCTAACTATGGCTACACCTTC
TRBJ2-2 | . | . | TRBV4-2 | CASSQDERAHSNTGELFF | TGTGCCAGCAGCCAAGATGAGAGGGCGCACTCGAACACCGGGGAGCTGTTTTTT
TRBJ2-3 | once | . | TRBV28 | CASSLYLWQTSTDTQYF | TGTGCCAGCAGTTTATATCTTTGGCAAACAAGCACAGATACGCAGTATTTT
TRBJ1-6 | . | TRBD1 | TRBV27 | CASSFLQGLTYNSPLHF | TGTGCCAGCAGTTTTCTACAGGGGCTCACTTATAATTCACCCCTCCACTTT
TRBJ2-1 | once | . | TRBV5-1 | CASSLIGGRSYNEQFF | TGCGCCAGCAGCTTGATTGGGGGCCGCTCCTACAATGAGCAGTTCTTC
TRBJ2-1 | once | . | TRBV11-1 | CASTNLRGLYNEQFF | TGTGCCAGCACCAACTTGCGGGGCCTCTACAATGAGCAGTTCTTC
TRBJ1-2 | . | TRBD1 | TRBV27 | CASSLNRGTAGYTF | TGTGCCAGCAGTTTAAACAGGGGTACGGCTGGCTACACCTTC
TRBJ2-3 | . | TRBD2 | TRBV28 | CASTPPGRGGRGSTDTQYF | TGTGCCAGCACCCCCCCCGGGCGGGGGGGCCGGGGCAGCACAGATACGCAGTATTTT
TRBJ2-7 | . | . | TRBV13 | CASSSVARGTYEQYF | TGTGCCAGCAGCTCCGTGGCGCGGGGTACCTACGAGCAGTACTTC
TRBJ2-1 | . | TRBD2 | TRBV13 | CASSPGLAGGPYNEQFF | TGTGCCAGCAGCCCGGGACTAGCGGGGGGACCCTACAATGAGCAGTTCTTC
TRBJ2-1 | . | TRBD2 | TRBV5-5 | CASRPGLAGGYNEQFF | TGTGCCAGCAGACCGGGACTAGCGGGGGGGTACAATGAGCAGTTCTTC
TRBJ2-5 | . | . | TRBV29-1 | CSVGLGGETQYF | TGCAGCGTTGGTCTGGGAGGCGAGACCCAGTACTTC
TRBJ2-2 | . | TRBD2 | TRBV10-3 | CATHNREDTGELFF | TGTGCCACGCATAACCGGGAGGACACCGGGGAGCTGTTTTTT
TRBJ1-4 | . | . | TRBV7-9 | CASSHRVNEKLFF | TGTGCCAGCAGCCACAGGGTGAATGAAAAACTGTTTTTT
TRBJ1-3 | . | . | TRBV2 | CASSEPGKVYTIYF | TGTGCCAGCAGTGAACCCGGGAAAGTATACACCATATATTTT
TRBJ2-3 | . | . | TRBV18 | CASSLASSTDTQYF | TGTGCCAGCTCACTAGCGTCTAGCACAGATACGCAGTATTTT
TRBJ1-3 | . | . | TRBV4-2 | CASSQVRGGNTIYF | TGTGCCAGCAGCCAAGTGCGGGGCGGAAACACCATATATTTT
TRBJ2-7 | few | . | TRBV29-1 | CSVGNQGWEQYF | TGCAGCGTTGGTAATCAGGGTTGGGAGCAGTACTTC
TRBJ2-2 | . | TRBD1 | TRBV6-1 | CASSGQGYTGELFF | TGTGCCAGCAGCGGACAGGGGTACACCGGGGAGCTGTTTTTT
TRBJ2-7 | . | . | TRBV6-1 | CASSWRRGNEQYF | TGTGCCAGCAGCTGGCGGCGAGGCAACGAGCAGTACTTC
TRBJ1-3 | . | . | TRBV7-6 | CASSLQGNSGNTIYF | TGTGCCAGCAGCCTCCAGGGAAACTCTGGAAACACCATATATTTT
TRBJ1-2 | few | TRBD1 | TRBV29-1 | CSASTGGEYGYTF | TGCAGCGCCTCGACAGGGGGAGAGTATGGCTACACCTTC
TRBJ2-2 | . | . | TRBV18 | CASSPSPSGRGSGELFF | TGTGCCAGCTCACCTTCACCGTCAGGTCGGGGATCCGGGGAGCTGTTTTTT
TRBJ2-3 | once | TRBD1 | TRBV7-2 | CASSLEGADTDTQYF | TGTGCCAGCAGCTTAGAGGGGGCGGACACAGATACGCAGTATTTT
TRBJ1-1 | . | . | TRBV27 | CASSFGVGRNTEAFF | TGTGCCAGCAGTTTTGGGGTAGGGAGAAACACTGAAGCTTTCTTT
TRBJ1-2 | once | . | TRBV21-1 | CASSVNGVEYGYTF | TGTGCCAGCAGCGTAAATGGAGTTGAATATGGCTACACCTTC
TRBJ1-5 | . | . | TRBV7-9 | CASSEGGVPQPQHF | TGTGCCAGCAGTGAGGGGGGGGTTCCGCAGCCCCAGCATTTT
TRBJ1-1 | . | . | TRBV5-1 | CASSLDWNTEAFF | TGCGCCAGCAGCTTGGACTGGAACACTGAAGCTTTCTTT
TRBJ1-3 | . | . | TRBV6-6 | CASRDQGLRNTIYF | TGTGCCAGCAGAGACCAGGGGCTACGAAACACCATATATTTT
TRBJ2-1 | . | TRBD1 | TRBV11-3 | CASTELWTGSYNEQFF | TGTGCCAGCACCGAACTCTGGACAGGTTCCTACAATGAGCAGTTCTTC
TRBJ2-1 | . | TRBD1 | TRBV7-2 | CASSAGQGTLDEQFF | TGTGCCAGCAGCGCGGGACAGGGGACCTTGGATGAGCAGTTCTTC
TRBJ1-5 | few | TRBD1 | TRBV5-5 | CASSDPGQGQPQHF | TGTGCCAGCAGCGACCCGGGACAGGGACAGCCCCAGCATTTT
TRBJ2-2 | . | . | TRBV29-1 | CSAAGTGELFF | TGCAGCGCCGCAGGGACCGGGGAGCTGTTTTTT
TRBJ1-4 | . | . | TRBV7-2 | CASSLSVGRSNEKLFF | TGTGCCAGCAGCTTATCCGTGGGCAGGTCGAATGAAAAACTGTTTTTT
TRBJ2-5 | . | . | TRBV30 | CAWSPMGTVGFAQYF | TGTGCCTGGAGTCCTATGGGGACTGTAGGTTTCGCCCAGTACTTC
TRBJ2-2 | . | . | TRBV15 | CATRTSQGSGELFF | TGTGCCACCCGCACATCCCAGGGTTCCGGGGAGCTGTTTTTT
TRBJ1-5 | . | . | TRBV7-9 | CASSLNRDNQPQHF | TGTGCCAGCAGCTTAAACCGGGACAATCAGCCCCAGCATTTT